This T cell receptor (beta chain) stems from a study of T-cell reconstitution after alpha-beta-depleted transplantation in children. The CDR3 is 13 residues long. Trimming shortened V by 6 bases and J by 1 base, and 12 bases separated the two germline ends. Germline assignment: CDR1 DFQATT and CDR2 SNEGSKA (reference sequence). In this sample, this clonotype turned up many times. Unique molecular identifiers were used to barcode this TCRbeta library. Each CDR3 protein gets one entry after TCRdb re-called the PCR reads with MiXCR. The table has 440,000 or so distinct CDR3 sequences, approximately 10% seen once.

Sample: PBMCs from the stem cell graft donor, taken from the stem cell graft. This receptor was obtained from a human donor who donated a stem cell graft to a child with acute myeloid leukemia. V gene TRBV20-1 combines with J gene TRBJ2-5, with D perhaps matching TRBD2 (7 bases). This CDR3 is CSADRGAQETQYF. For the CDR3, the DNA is TGCAGTGCGGACCGGGGGGCCCAAGAGACCCAGTACTTC.